The next 32 T cell receptor beta chains were all read from a single sample in a study of CD8 T cells in ankylosing spondylitis. Study-wide results and limits: There was a TCR beta motif, made of several highly homologous variants, that appeared characteristic of ankylosing spondylitis blood.

TCRdb re-called the 5' RACE reads through MiXCR, storing one row per CDR3 protein. The data contain around 770,000 distinct CDR3 sequences, 12% of them singletons. For these receptors, no antigen is known. Sequencing was carried out using blood, either unsorted or a sorted T cell fraction (not recorded which). Receptors were obtained from a male donor with ankylosing spondylitis.

In its sample, this clonotype was seen many times. The chain combines TRBV21-1 with TRBJ2-3. TRBV21-1 counts as a pseudogene. CDR3 length equals 12 residues. CDR3 sequence (DNA): TGTGCCAGCAGCAAAGGTGAAGGACCGCAGTATTTT. Translating it yields CASSKGEGPQYF.

The chain links TRBV7-9 to TRBJ2-3, with a tentative D call TRBD1 (5 bases). The CDR3 consists of 16 residues. CDR1 is SEHNR, CDR2 FQNEAQ, per germline (reference sequence). V was clipped by 3 bases and J by 0 bases, with 13 bases between them. In DNA, the CDR3 is TGTGCCAGCAGCTTGGGGCAAAAGGTTAGCACAGATACGCAGTATTTT. Its translation is CASSLGQKVSTDTQYF. The full variable domain, its missing parts supplied by reference TRBV7-9 and TRBJ2-3, is DTGVSQNPRHKITKRGQNVTFRCDPISEHNRLYWYRQTLGQGPEFLTYFQNEAQLEKSRLLSDRFSAERPKGSFSTLEIQRTEQGDSAMYLCASSLGQKVSTDTQYFGPGTRLTVL.

V is TRBV4-2 and J is TRBJ1-1; maybe TRBD1 (5 bases). Germline CDR1 and CDR2: LGHNA and YNFKEQ. CDR3 length: 14 residues. With 1 base removed from V and 0 bases from J, the gap between germline ends came to 6 bases. This CDR3 is CASSQVGLNTEAFF. CDR3 sequence (DNA): TGTGCCAGCAGCCAAGTGGGGCTGAACACTGAAGCTTTCTTT.

V gene TRBV7-2 combines with J gene TRBJ2-4, with TRBD2 matching 8 bases. V lost 3 bases to trimming and J lost 0 bases; unmatched junction nucleotides: 7. CDR3 size: 17 residues. Germline values: CDR1 SGHTA, CDR2 FQGNSA. CDR3 nucleotides: TGTGCCAGCAGCTTCCAACTAGCGGTATTAGCCAAAAACATTCAGTACTTC. It yields the protein CASSFQLAVLAKNIQYF.

This rearrangement joins TRBV6-2 or TRBV6-3 to TRBJ1-5; unclear D gene. The ends were cut back, 1 base at V and 5 bases at J, with 6 bases in the middle. The CDR3 runs to 13 residues. Germline lookup yields CDR1 MNHEY and CDR2 SVGEGT. CDR3 region: CASSYFGDQPQHF. CDR3 nucleotides: TGTGCCAGCAGTTACTTCGGGGATCAGCCCCAGCATTTT.

This clonotype showed up just a few times. The chain combines TRBV20-1 with TRBJ2-5, with 11 positions matching TRBD2. Germline assignment: CDR1 DFQATT and CDR2 SNEGSKA (reference sequence). The ends lost 6 bases at V and 5 bases at J; junction bases unmatched: 8. This CDR3 region has 14 residues. CDR3 bases: TGCAGTGCCCCCCCTAGCGGGAGGTCGGAGACCCAGTACTTC. This codes for CSAPPSGRSETQYF.

This clonotype has more than one count but fewer than ten. The CDR3 sequence: CASGLDLWETQYF. As DNA, the CDR3 is TGTGCTAGTGGTTTGGACCTGTGGGAGACCCAGTACTTC. The V and J genes are TRBV12-5 and TRBJ2-5; D call uncertain. Per germline, CDR1 LGHNT and CDR2 FRNRAP. The CDR3 length is 13 residues. V lost 1 base and J 5 bases, leaving 8 bases between the germline ends.

The chain uses TRBV11-2 and TRBJ2-2, with a possible D match to TRBD1 (6 bases). The CDR3 covers 17 residues. Germline-derived CDR1 and CDR2 are SGHAT and FQNNGV. Trimming shortened V by 1 base and J by 1 base, and 13 bases separated the two germline ends. CDR3 amino acids: CASSLGFARGNTGELFF. The CDR3 DNA is TGTGCCAGCAGCTTAGGATTCGCCAGGGGGAACACCGGGGAGCTGTTTTTT.

The genes are TRBV20-1 and TRBJ1-6; D is possibly TRBD1 (5 bases). The CDR3 is 14 residues long. Per the germline V gene, CDR1 is DFQATT and CDR2 is SNEGSKA (reference sequence). The V end was cut by 6 bases, the J end by 10 bases, with 19 bases between. The CDR3 reads CSARDASRGSPLHF. The CDR3 bases are TGCAGTGCCCGGGACGCCAGCCGAGGGTCACCCCTCCACTTT.

This clonotype has just a few counts. CDR3 nucleotide sequence: TGTGCCAGCAGTCCTAGGTGGGGAGACTTCCAAGAGACCCAGTACTTC. It specifies CASSPRWGDFQETQYF. The chain couples TRBV27 to TRBJ2-5, with TRBD2 as a possible D gene (5 bases). Germline assignment: CDR1 MNHEY and CDR2 SMNVEV (reference sequence). V lost 5 bases to trimming and J lost 1 base, with 17 bases between them. The CDR3 runs to 16 residues.

The chain uses TRBV15 and TRBJ2-5, with D unresolved. The germline V gene encodes CDR1 LNHNV and CDR2 YYDKDF (reference sequence). The ends were cut back, 0 bases at V and 5 bases at J, with 10 bases in the middle. The CDR3 covers 14 residues. CDR3 in amino acids: CATSRDRDWETQYF. CDR3 nucleotides: TGTGCCACCAGCAGAGATCGAGATTGGGAGACCCAGTACTTC.

This sequence joins TRBV6-1 and TRBJ2-7; D could derive from TRBD1 or TRBD2 (5 bases each). This CDR3 comprises 15 residues. V was shortened by 5 bases and J by 6 bases, with 20 bases between the two germline ends. Germline V gives CDR1 MNHNS, CDR2 SASEGT. In DNA, the CDR3 is TGTGCCAGCAGTCCTCCAGGGACCCGGGTAGGCGAGCAGTACTTC. This translates into CASSPPGTRVGEQYF.

This clonotype was recorded at least ten times. This sequence joins TRBV5-5 and TRBJ2-3; possibly TRBD2 for D (6 bases). CDR3 length equals 16 residues. Deletions cut 2 bases from V and 0 bases from J, with 13 bases between. CDR1 SGHKS and CDR2 YYEKEE come from the germline V gene (reference sequence). The CDR3 region has the DNA TGTGCCAGCAGCTTTACGGGGGTTACTAGCACAGATACGCAGTATTTT. It yields the protein CASSFTGVTSTDTQYF.

This clonotype was observed a handful of times. The V call is TRBV10-3, the J call TRBJ2-1; 11 bases map to TRBD2. After removal of 10 bases from V and 7 bases from J, the junction contained 9 bases not matched to a gene. The CDR3 is made up of 14 amino acids. Per germline, CDR1 ENHRY and CDR2 SYGVKD. The CDR3 bases are TGTGCCACCCATAGCGGGGGGGCCTTTAATGAGCAGTTCTTC. This sequence encodes CATHSGGAFNEQFF.

The chain employs TRBV5-6 and TRBJ2-2; 8 positions agree with TRBD1. V trimming: 0 bases; J trimming: 1 base; junction bases outside the gene matches: 5. This CDR3 has 17 amino acids. CDR1 SGHDT and CDR2 YYEEEE come from the germline V gene. CDR3 loop: CASSLGFGTGNTGELFF. CDR3 in DNA: TGTGCCAGCAGCTTGGGATTTGGGACAGGGAACACCGGGGAGCTGTTTTTT.

This clonotype was found a few times. The V call is TRBV12-3 or TRBV12-4, the J call TRBJ1-6; D not certain. The CDR3 length is 18 residues. Trimming shortened V by 7 bases and J by 0 bases, and 19 bases separated the two germline ends. CDR3: CASTSRARGGSYNSPLHF. The DNA of the CDR3 is TGTGCCAGCACCTCTCGGGCCCGGGGTGGCTCCTATAATTCACCCCTCCACTTT.

DNA of the CDR3: TGTGCCAGCAGCTTAGATCTGGCTTCGTTTAGCTACACCTTC. Translated, it gives CASSLDLASFSYTF. The rearrangement uses TRBV11-2 and TRBJ1-2; D gene uncertain. V was shortened by 0 bases and J by 9 bases, with 14 bases between the two germline ends. The CDR3 loop spans 14 amino acids. From germline, CDR1 is SGHAT and CDR2 FQNNGV.

A few counts support this clonotype. The V gene is TRBV20-1, the J gene TRBJ2-3; 7 bases are a match to TRBD1. The V gene's germline CDR1 is DFQATT and CDR2 SNEGSKA (reference sequence). J gave up 3 bases and V 3 bases, and 9 bases lay outside the gene matches. This CDR3 comprises 15 residues. CDR3: CSASSPRDRTDTQYF. The CDR3 nucleotides read TGCAGTGCTAGTAGCCCCCGGGACAGAACAGATACGCAGTATTTT.

The J gene is TRBJ2-7, the V gene TRBV10-3; D gene ambiguous. This CDR3 spans 14 amino acids. Per germline, CDR1 ENHRY and CDR2 SYGVKD. Trimming stripped 5 bases from V and 1 base from J, with 12 bases between. CDR3: CAISSVVGSYEQYF. CDR3 sequence (DNA): TGTGCCATCAGTTCTGTTGTTGGGTCCTACGAGCAGTACTTC.

The table lists this clonotype with many counts. V usage is TRBV5-1 and J usage is TRBJ2-7; no reliable D call. The CDR3 spans 13 residues. V was pared by 2 bases and J by 2 bases, with 8 bases between. From germline, CDR1 is SGHRS and CDR2 YFSETQ. The DNA of the CDR3 is TGCGCCAGCAGCTTCGGCGTCGCCTACGAGCAGTACTTC. It translates to CASSFGVAYEQYF.

This chain links TRBV6-2 or TRBV6-3 with TRBJ1-1; TRBD1 might be the D (6 bases). Germline CDR1 MNHEY, CDR2 SVGEGT. V was shortened by 2 bases and J by 6 bases, with 13 bases between the two germline ends. This CDR3 has 14 residues. The CDR3, as DNA: TGTGCCAGCAGTTACGGGGGCGTAAGGGCTGAAGCTTTCTTT. It is translated as CASSYGGVRAEAFF.

This chain joins TRBV20-1 and TRBJ1-3; the D gene is possibly TRBD1 (5 bases). There are 14 residues in the CDR3. V was trimmed by 5 bases and J by 7 bases, leaving 18 bases between them. CDR1 and CDR2 from the germline V gene are DFQATT and SNEGSKA (reference sequence). For the CDR3, the DNA is TGCAGTGCTCCACCGGTTCAGGGAAGTAACACCATATATTTT. Protein product: CSAPPVQGSNTIYF.

Only a few counts were recorded for this clonotype. V and J are TRBV6-2 or TRBV6-3 and TRBJ2-3, with TRBD2 matching over 15 bases. The ends lost 5 bases at V and 4 bases at J; junction bases unmatched: 10. The germline V gene encodes CDR1 MNHEY and CDR2 SVGEGT. CDR3 length: 18 amino acids. The CDR3 sequence is CASSLRTSGRAQSDTQYF. CDR3 bases: TGTGCCAGCAGTCTCCGGACTAGCGGGAGGGCCCAGTCAGATACGCAGTATTTT.

This clonotype was seen a few times. The V call is TRBV6-5, the J call TRBJ2-2, with unresolved D. The length of the CDR3 is 19 residues. Looked up from germline, CDR1 is MNHEY and CDR2 is SVGAGI. V lost 0 bases and J lost 6, with 23 bases in between. The CDR3 loop is CASSYSRHQWSHASGELFF. CDR3 nucleotide sequence: TGTGCCAGCAGTTACTCGCGGCACCAATGGTCCCACGCCTCCGGGGAGCTGTTTTTT.

CDR3 region: CASSPSRGLAGGYNEQFF. CDR3 coding DNA: TGTGCCAGCAGCCCCTCAAGGGGACTAGCGGGAGGTTACAATGAGCAGTTCTTC. The chain uses TRBV6-4 and TRBJ2-1; 15 nucleotides align to TRBD2. V gave up 6 bases and J gave up 4 bases; unmatched junction bases: 10. The CDR3 runs 18 residues. CDR1 MRHNA and CDR2 SNTAGT come from the germline V gene.

The V gene is TRBV11-2, the J gene TRBJ2-1; no reliable D call. Germline CDR1 SGHAT, CDR2 FQNNGV. The germline V and J ends were trimmed by 2 bases and 0 bases, with 14 bases remaining between them. This CDR3 region has 17 residues. CDR3 in DNA: TGTGCCAGCAGCTTACGTCCGACTCCGAGCTCCTACAATGAGCAGTTCTTC. It encodes CASSLRPTPSSYNEQFF.

The chain is built from TRBV20-1 and TRBJ1-2; D is ambiguous. The CDR3 is 14 amino acids. Germline V gives CDR1 DFQATT, CDR2 SNEGSKA (reference sequence). V was shortened by 6 bases and J by 4 bases, with 18 bases between the two germline ends. CDR3 nucleotides: TGCAGTGCAACCAGCTCCAACACTCCCTATGGCTACACCTTC. Translated, it gives CSATSSNTPYGYTF.

The V and J genes are TRBV7-2 and TRBJ2-3; D may be TRBD2 (6 bases). From germline, CDR1 is SGHTA and CDR2 FQGNSA. V was trimmed by 2 bases and J by 6 bases, leaving 12 bases between them. There are 14 residues in the CDR3. CDR3 bases: TGTGCCAGCAGCTTACGGGCTAGCGTGGATACGCAGTATTTT. Residues: CASSLRASVDTQYF.

This clonotype has a count of ten or more. The V and J genes are TRBV5-1 and TRBJ1-1; the D is unclear. V was clipped by 5 bases and J by 4 bases, with 15 bases between them. Per the germline V gene, CDR1 is SGHRS and CDR2 is YFSETQ. The CDR3 runs 14 residues. The CDR3 loop is CASRSDLLGTEAFF. The CDR3 region has the DNA TGCGCCAGCAGGTCGGACCTATTGGGCACTGAAGCTTTCTTT.

J is TRBJ1-1 and V is TRBV9; 7 positions match TRBD1. From germline, CDR1 is SGDLS and CDR2 YYNGEE. V lost 0 bases to trimming and J lost 8 bases; unmatched junction nucleotides: 4. The CDR3 spans 13 residues. As DNA, the CDR3 is TGTGCCAGCAGCGTAGGGAGACAGGGAGAAGCTTTCTTT. This encodes CASSVGRQGEAFF.

The J gene is TRBJ2-7, the V gene TRBV7-6; no clear D gene. This CDR3 spans 14 amino acids. Germline V CDR1 and CDR2: SGHVS, FNYEAQ. Trimming removed 2 bases at V and 5 bases at J, with 13 bases between. Here the CDR3 reads CASSLRQVGNEQYF. The CDR3 DNA follows: TGTGCCAGCAGCTTACGGCAGGTTGGCAACGAGCAGTACTTC.

V and J are TRBV29-1 and TRBJ2-3; TRBD2 aligns across 9 bases. CDR3 length: 14 amino acids. The V gene's germline CDR1 is SQVTM and CDR2 ANQGSEA. Trimming took 7 bases from V and 0 from J; bases not matched to a gene: 5. In DNA, the CDR3 is TGCAGCGGATCGACTAGCGGCAGCACAGATACGCAGTATTTT. This translates into CSGSTSGSTDTQYF.